A single sample is the source of the 10 T cell receptor beta chains below, sequenced in a study of metastatic and nonmetastatic thyroid tumors. Through MiXCR, TCRdb re-clonotyped the PCR reads. The sample gives some 83,000 clones, approximately 12% of which show up once; 7% to 9% is in the top ten. The entire patient cohort was treatment-naive prior to thyroid surgery. The sample comprised tumor tissue. Receptors were obtained from a female donor with papillary thyroid cancer or a benign thyroid nodule (not recorded which). Some clones in this sample may be carry-over from other donors' samples.

This clone was seen ten or more times. This chain connects TRBV5-1 to TRBJ1-6; the D gene is possibly TRBD1 (5 bases). Trimming removed 2 bases from V and 5 bases from J, with 8 bases in between. The CDR3 has 14 residues. Germline CDR1 and CDR2: SGHRS and YFSETQ. The DNA of the CDR3 is TGCGCCAGCAGCTTCGGAGGGGATAATTCACCCCTCCACTTT. It specifies CASSFGGDNSPLHF.

As concerns this clone: Possible read error: a much larger clone is one base away. This chain uses TRBV30 with TRBJ1-1, with 7 nucleotides matching TRBD1. The CDR3 length is 14 residues. The V gene's germline CDR1 is GTSNPN and CDR2 SVGIG (reference sequence). The junction had 8 bases not matched to a gene; V was cut back by 3 bases and J by 4 bases. The CDR3 DNA reads TGTGCCTGGAGCTTGAGGGGGCTCATCACTGAAGCTTTCTTT. Translating it yields CAWSLRGLITEAFF.

The chain has TRBV20-1 and TRBJ1-1; the D is unclear. CDR1 and CDR2 (germline): DFQATT, SNEGSKA (reference sequence). The CDR3 has 14 residues. Trimming pared 2 bases from V and 2 bases from J, leaving 12 bases between. CDR3 nucleotides: TGCAGTGCTAGATATCGGGCAGATAACACTGAAGCTTTCTTT. Protein sequence: CSARYRADNTEAFF.

There are many counts of this clone. The chain employs TRBV30 and TRBJ1-4; no clear D. This CDR3 region has 13 residues. Trimming removed 4 bases from V and 8 bases from J, with 14 bases in between. Germline lookup yields CDR1 GTSNPN and CDR2 SVGIG (reference sequence). The chain's CDR3 is CAWTGPLGEKLFF. Here the CDR3 DNA reads TGTGCCTGGACGGGCCCCCTGGGGGAAAAACTGTTTTTT.

This clone was found many times. CDR3 sequence (DNA): TGTGCCAGCAGCTTACCCCCCGGGACTACTCTCACAGATACGCAGTATTTT. Its protein is CASSLPPGTTLTDTQYF. The chain joins TRBV11-2 to TRBJ2-3; 7 nucleotides align to TRBD2. This CDR3 comprises 17 residues. V was pared by 2 bases and J by 2 bases, with 10 bases of the junction left unmatched. CDR1 is SGHAT and CDR2 is FQNNGV in the germline V gene.

This clone was observed many times. The V call is TRBV20-1, the J call TRBJ1-1, with a weak D call TRBD1 (5 bases). Germline CDR1 and CDR2: DFQATT and SNEGSKA (reference sequence). This CDR3 has 14 residues. V was pared by 3 bases and J by 5 bases, with 16 bases between. The DNA for the CDR3 is TGCAGTGCTAGGGGGACCGGAGGGAGGACTGAAGCTTTCTTT. Translation gives CSARGTGGRTEAFF.

The sample holds many counts of this clone. This chain links TRBV15 with TRBJ2-2, with D perhaps TRBD2 (7 bases). Trimming left V 4 bases short and J 1 base short, with 16 bases between. Germline lookup yields CDR1 LNHNV and CDR2 YYDKDF (reference sequence). This CDR3 spans 17 amino acids. The CDR3 spells CATSKEGGARNTGELFF. The CDR3 DNA sequence: TGTGCCACCAGCAAAGAAGGGGGGGCGAGGAACACCGGGGAGCTGTTTTTT.

This clone was detected only a few times. A much larger clone lies a single base off, so this may be a read error. Distinct nucleotide sequences in the sample also encode this CDR3. V usage is TRBV5-1 and J usage is TRBJ2-1; TRBD2 matches 7 bases. The ends lost 0 bases at V and 3 bases at J; junction bases unmatched: 3. Per the germline V gene, CDR1 is SGHRS and CDR2 is YFSETQ. There are 15 residues in the CDR3. CDR3 loop: CASSLGLAVYNEQFF. The DNA for the CDR3 is TGCGCCAGCAGCTTGGGACTAGCTGTCTACAATGAGCAGTTCTTC.

This clone appeared many times. The V call is TRBV2, the J call TRBJ2-3, with D unresolved. Germline CDR1 and CDR2: SNHLY and FYNNEI. The CDR3 contains 13 residues. V was pared by 7 bases and J by 2 bases, with 10 bases between. The CDR3 nucleotides read TGTGCCAGCACCCCCGGCCTCACAGATACGCAGTATTTT. Its translation is CASTPGLTDTQYF.

This clone showed up many times. The chain employs TRBV10-3 and TRBJ2-5; 9 bases align to TRBD2. V was pared by 4 bases and J by 4 bases, with 10 bases of the junction left unmatched. This CDR3 region has 16 residues. The V gene's germline CDR1 is ENHRY and CDR2 SYGVKD. CDR3 loop: CAISGVAGEPTETQYF. For the CDR3, the DNA is TGTGCCATCAGTGGGGTAGCGGGAGAGCCTACAGAGACCCAGTACTTC.